This T cell receptor beta chain originates from a study of T cell clonotyping in hematopoietic cell transplantation. Study background: Cytoreduction preceded collection of pretransplant recipient samples. Findings of the study overall: After transplant, recipient diversity fell while pathologically expanded clonotypes grew through day 180. At the given depth, recipient repertoires were over 95% de novo clonotypes. Higher Inverse Simpson Index values in graft donor and pretransplant recipient predicted broader posttransplant TCR diversity.

Time point here: recipient sample about 28 days before transplant, after cytoreduction. CDR1 is SGHDT and CDR2 is YYEEEE in the germline V gene. The ends were cut back, 1 base at V and 0 bases at J, with 11 bases in the middle. The CDR3 extends over 16 amino acids. Data came from immunoSEQ multiplex PCR; TCRdb stores just in-frame clones and leaves some out. The sample carries more than 70,000 clones, about 95% recorded once. In the case of this clone: Antigen specificity is unknown.

This TCR came from a woman in her forties or fifties with acute myeloid leukemia. Some clones in this sample may be carry-over from other donors' samples. Sequences were derived from peripheral blood mononuclear cells, sampled before stem cell transplant. The chain has TRBV5-6 and TRBJ2-1; D perhaps matches TRBD1 (6 bases). The CDR3 DNA reads as TGTGCCAGCAGCTTGTACCAGGGGTTCTCCTACAATGAGCAGTTCTTC. Protein product: CASSLYQGFSYNEQFF.